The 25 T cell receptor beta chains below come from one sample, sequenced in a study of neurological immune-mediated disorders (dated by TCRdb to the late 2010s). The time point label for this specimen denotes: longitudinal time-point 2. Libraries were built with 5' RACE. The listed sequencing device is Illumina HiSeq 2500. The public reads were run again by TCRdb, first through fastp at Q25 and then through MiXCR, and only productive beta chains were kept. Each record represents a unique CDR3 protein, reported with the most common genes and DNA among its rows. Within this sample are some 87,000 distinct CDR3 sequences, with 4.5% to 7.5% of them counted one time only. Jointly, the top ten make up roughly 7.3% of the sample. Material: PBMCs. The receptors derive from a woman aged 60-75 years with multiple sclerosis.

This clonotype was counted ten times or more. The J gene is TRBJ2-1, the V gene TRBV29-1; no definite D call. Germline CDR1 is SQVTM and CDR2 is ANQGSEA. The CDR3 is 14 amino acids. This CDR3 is CTAWSLSSYNEQFF. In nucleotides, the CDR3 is TGCACCGCATGGTCTTTGAGCTCCTACAATGAGCAGTTCTTC.

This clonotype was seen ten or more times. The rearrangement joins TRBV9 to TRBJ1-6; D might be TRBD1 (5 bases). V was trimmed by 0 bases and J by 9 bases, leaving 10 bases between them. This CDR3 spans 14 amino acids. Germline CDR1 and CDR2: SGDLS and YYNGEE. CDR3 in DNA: TGTGCCAGCAGCGTAGGGGGGGGAGGTTCACCCCTCCACTTT. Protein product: CASSVGGGGSPLHF.

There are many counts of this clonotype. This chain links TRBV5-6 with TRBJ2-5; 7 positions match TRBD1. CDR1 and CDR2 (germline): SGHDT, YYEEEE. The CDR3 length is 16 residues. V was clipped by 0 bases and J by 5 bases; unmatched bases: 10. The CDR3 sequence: CASSLARDSRTETQYF. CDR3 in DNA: TGTGCCAGCAGCTTGGCTCGGGACAGTCGGACGGAGACCCAGTACTTC.

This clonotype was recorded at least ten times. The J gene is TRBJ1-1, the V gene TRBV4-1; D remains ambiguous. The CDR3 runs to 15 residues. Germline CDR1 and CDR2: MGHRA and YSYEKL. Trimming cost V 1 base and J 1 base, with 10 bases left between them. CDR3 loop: CASSQGAAGNTEAFF. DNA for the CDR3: TGCGCCAGCAGCCAAGGGGCTGCAGGGAACACTGAAGCTTTCTTT.

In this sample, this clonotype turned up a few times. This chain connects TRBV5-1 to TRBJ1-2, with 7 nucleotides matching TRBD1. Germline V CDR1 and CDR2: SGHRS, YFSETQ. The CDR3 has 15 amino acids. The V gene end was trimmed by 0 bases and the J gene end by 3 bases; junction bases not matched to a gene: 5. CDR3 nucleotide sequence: TGCGCCAGCAGCTTGGGACAGGGTGATTACTATGGCTACACCTTC. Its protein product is CASSLGQGDYYGYTF.

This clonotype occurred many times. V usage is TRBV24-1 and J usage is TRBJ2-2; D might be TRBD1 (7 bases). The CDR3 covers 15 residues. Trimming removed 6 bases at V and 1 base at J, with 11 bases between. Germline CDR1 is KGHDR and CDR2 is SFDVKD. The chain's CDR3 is CATSRRDRNTGELFF. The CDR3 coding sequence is TGTGCCACCAGTCGGCGGGACAGGAACACCGGGGAGCTGTTTTTT.

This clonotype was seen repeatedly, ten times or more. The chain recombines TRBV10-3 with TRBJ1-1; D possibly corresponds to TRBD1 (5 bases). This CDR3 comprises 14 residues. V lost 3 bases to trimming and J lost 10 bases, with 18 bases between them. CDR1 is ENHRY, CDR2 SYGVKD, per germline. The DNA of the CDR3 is TGTGCCATCAGTGATGGCTGGGGGGAACGGGCAGCTTTCTTT. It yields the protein CAISDGWGERAAFF.

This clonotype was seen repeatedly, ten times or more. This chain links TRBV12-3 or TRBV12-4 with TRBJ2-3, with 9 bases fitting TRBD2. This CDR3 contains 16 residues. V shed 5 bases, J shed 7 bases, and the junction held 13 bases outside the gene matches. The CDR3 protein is CASSPLKVRGGHTQYF. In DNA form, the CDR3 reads TGTGCCAGCAGTCCCCTAAAGGTGCGGGGGGGCCATACGCAGTATTTT.

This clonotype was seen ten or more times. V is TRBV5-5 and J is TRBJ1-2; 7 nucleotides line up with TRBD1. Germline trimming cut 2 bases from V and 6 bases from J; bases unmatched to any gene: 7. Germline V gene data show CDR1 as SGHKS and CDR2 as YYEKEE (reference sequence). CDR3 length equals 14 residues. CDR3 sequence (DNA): TGTGCCAGCAGCTTTGGGACAGCCACTAATGGCTACACCTTC. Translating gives CASSFGTATNGYTF.

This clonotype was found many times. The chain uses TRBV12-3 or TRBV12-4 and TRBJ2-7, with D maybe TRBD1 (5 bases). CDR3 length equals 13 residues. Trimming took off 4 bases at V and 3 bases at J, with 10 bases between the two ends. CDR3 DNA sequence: TGTGCCAGCAGTTCCCCCCAGGGCTACGAGCAGTACTTC. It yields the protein CASSSPQGYEQYF.

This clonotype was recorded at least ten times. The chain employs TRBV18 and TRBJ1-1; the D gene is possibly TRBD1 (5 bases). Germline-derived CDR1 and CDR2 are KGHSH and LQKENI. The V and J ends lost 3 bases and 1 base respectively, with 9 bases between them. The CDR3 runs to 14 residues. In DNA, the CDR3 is TGTGCCAGCTCACCGGGACGGAAGAACACTGAAGCTTTCTTT. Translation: CASSPGRKNTEAFF. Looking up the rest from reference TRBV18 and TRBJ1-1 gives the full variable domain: NAGVMQNPRHLVRRRGQEARLRCSPMKGHSHVYWYRQLPEEGLKFMVYLQKENIIDESGMPKERFSAEFPKEGPSILRIQQVVRGDSAAYFCASSPGRKNTEAFFGQGTRLTVV.

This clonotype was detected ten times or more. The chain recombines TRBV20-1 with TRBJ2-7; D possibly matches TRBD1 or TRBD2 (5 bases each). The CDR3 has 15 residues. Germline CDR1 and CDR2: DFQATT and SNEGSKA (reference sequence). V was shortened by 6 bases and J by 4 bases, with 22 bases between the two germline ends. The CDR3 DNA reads TGCAGTGCGAATGGGGCTAGCTCTCCGTCGTACGAGCAGTACTTC. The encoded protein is CSANGASSPSYEQYF.

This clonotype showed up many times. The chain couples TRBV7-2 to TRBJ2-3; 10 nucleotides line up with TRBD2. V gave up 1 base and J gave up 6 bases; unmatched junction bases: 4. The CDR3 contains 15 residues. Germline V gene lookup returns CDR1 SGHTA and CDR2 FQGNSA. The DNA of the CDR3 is TGTGCCAGCAGCTTAGACCAAGCGGGGGGGGATACGCAGTATTTT. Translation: CASSLDQAGGDTQYF.

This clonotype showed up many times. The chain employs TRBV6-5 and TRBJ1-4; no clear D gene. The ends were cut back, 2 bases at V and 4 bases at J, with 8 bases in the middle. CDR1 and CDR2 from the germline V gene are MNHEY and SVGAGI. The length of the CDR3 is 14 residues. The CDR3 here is CASSYTAGNEKLFF. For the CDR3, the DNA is TGTGCCAGCAGTTACACTGCGGGTAATGAAAAACTGTTTTTT.

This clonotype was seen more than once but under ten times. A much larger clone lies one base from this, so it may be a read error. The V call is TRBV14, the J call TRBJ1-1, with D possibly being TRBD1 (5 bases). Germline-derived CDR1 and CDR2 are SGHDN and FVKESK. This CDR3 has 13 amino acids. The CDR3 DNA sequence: TGTGTCAGCAGCCAAGGGGTTTTGACTGAAGCTTTCTTT. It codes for CVSSQGVLTEAFF.

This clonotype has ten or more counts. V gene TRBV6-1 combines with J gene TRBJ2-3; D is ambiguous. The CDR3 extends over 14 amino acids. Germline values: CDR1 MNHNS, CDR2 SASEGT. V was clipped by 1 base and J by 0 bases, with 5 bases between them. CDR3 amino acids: CASSEGGSTDTQYF. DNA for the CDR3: TGTGCCAGCAGTGAAGGTGGCAGCACAGATACGCAGTATTTT.

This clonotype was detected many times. CDR3 amino acids: CASTSGGGWNEQFF. The CDR3 nucleotides are TGCGCCAGCACCTCCGGTGGGGGGTGGAATGAGCAGTTCTTC. The chain uses TRBV5-1 and TRBJ2-1; possibly TRBD2 for D (6 bases). The CDR3 runs 14 residues. Germline CDR1 reads SGHRS; CDR2 reads YFSETQ. V was cut by 6 bases and J by 7 bases, with 17 bases left in between.

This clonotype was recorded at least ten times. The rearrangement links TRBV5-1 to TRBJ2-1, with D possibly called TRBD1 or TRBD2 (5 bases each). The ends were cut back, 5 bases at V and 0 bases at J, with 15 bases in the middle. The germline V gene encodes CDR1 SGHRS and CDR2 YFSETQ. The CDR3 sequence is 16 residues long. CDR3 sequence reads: CASRSGQGSSYNEQFF. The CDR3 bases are TGCGCCAGCAGAAGCGGCCAGGGCAGCTCCTACAATGAGCAGTTCTTC.

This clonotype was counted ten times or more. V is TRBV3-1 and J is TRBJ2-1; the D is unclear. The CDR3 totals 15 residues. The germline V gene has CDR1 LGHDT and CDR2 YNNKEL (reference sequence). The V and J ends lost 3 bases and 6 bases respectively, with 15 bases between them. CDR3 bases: TGTGCCAGCAGCCACGGCCCGGTTGGTGGCAATGAGCAGTTCTTC. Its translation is CASSHGPVGGNEQFF.

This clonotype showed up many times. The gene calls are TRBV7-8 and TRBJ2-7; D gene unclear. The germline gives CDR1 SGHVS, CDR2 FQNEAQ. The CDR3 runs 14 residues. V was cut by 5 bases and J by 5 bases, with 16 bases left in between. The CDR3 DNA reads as TGTGCCAGCAGCCCCTTGGGGATACTGGACGAGCAGTACTTC. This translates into CASSPLGILDEQYF.

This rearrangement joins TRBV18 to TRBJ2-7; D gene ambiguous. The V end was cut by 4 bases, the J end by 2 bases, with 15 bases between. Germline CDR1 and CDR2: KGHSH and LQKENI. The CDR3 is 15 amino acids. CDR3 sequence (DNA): TGTGCCAGCTCACGTTTTCTAAAGTACCCCTACGAGCAGTACTTC. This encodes CASSRFLKYPYEQYF.

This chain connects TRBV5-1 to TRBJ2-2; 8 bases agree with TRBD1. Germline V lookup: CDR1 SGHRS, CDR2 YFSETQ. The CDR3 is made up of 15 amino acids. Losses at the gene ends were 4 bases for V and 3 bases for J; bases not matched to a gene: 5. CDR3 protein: CASSNGQGDTGELFF. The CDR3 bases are TGCGCCAGCAGCAACGGACAGGGAGACACCGGGGAGCTGTTTTTT.

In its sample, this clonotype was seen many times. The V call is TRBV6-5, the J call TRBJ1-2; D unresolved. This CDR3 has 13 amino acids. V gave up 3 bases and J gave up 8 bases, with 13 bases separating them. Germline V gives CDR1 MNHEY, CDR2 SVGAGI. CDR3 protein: CASSYGRLEGYTF. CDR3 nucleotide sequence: TGTGCCAGCAGTTATGGGCGACTCGAGGGCTACACCTTC.

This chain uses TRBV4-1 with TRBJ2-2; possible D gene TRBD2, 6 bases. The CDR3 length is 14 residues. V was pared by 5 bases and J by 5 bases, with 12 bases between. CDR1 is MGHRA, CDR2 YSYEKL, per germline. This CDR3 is CASSSSGGTGELFF. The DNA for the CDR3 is TGCGCCAGCAGCTCCTCTGGGGGGACCGGGGAGCTGTTTTTT.

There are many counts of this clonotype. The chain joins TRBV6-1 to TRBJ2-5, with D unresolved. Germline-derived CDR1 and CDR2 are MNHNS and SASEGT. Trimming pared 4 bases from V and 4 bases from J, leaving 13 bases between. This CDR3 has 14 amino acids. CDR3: CASSGRGGRETQYF. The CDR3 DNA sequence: TGTGCCAGCAGTGGTAGAGGTGGGCGAGAGACCCAGTACTTC.